These 13 T cell receptor beta chains were sequenced from one sample in a study of human T cells and chemical hapten exposure. Time point defined: healthy volunteer bleed at 6 weeks. Total RNA was isolated from whole blood that had not been fractionated. One entry per CDR3 protein results from TCRdb running MiXCR on the RACE reads. The data show approximately 81,000 distinct CDR3 sequences, about 9% seen once. The sequenced material came from whole blood. These TCRs come from a male donor in good health. Some clones in this sample may be carry-over from other donors' samples.

This rearrangement joins TRBV5-1 to TRBJ1-2; perhaps TRBD1 as D (5 bases). Germline loops: CDR1 SGHRS, CDR2 YFSETQ. The CDR3 spans 13 residues. Trimming pared 2 bases from V and 5 bases from J, leaving 10 bases between. The CDR3 DNA reads TGCGCCAGCAGCTTCGAGGGGAAGTATGGCTACACCTTC. It specifies CASSFEGKYGYTF. Complete variable domain (other parts from reference TRBV5-1 and TRBJ1-2): KAGVTQTPRYLIKTRGQQVTLSCSPISGHRSVSWYQQTPGQGLQFLFEYFSETQRNKGNFPGRFSGRQFSNSRSEMNVSTLELGDSALYLCASSFEGKYGYTFGSGTRLTVV.

In its sample, this clonotype was seen many times. The chain is built from TRBV5-1 and TRBJ1-1; D is undetermined. Germline V gene sequence: CDR1 SGHRS, CDR2 YFSETQ. CDR3 length equals 15 residues. V gave up 0 bases and J gave up 2 bases, with 11 bases separating them. CDR3: CASSLEGGLNTEAFF. CDR3 nucleotides: TGCGCCAGCAGCTTGGAAGGCGGACTTAACACTGAAGCTTTCTTT.

The rearrangement joins TRBV7-2 to TRBJ1-2; TRBD1 aligns across 7 bases. CDR1 and CDR2 (germline): SGHTA, FQGNSA. Trimming took 3 bases from V and 2 from J; bases not matched to a gene: 9. This CDR3 has 16 residues. The CDR3 nucleotides read TGTGCCAGCAGCTTTTATACAGGGGCCTCAAACTATGGCTACACCTTC. Translating it yields CASSFYTGASNYGYTF.

This clonotype occurred a few times. J is TRBJ2-7 and V is TRBV10-3; D may be TRBD2 (6 bases). V was shortened by 2 bases and J by 3 bases, with 20 bases between the two germline ends. This CDR3 comprises 17 residues. Germline V gene lookup returns CDR1 ENHRY and CDR2 SYGVKD. As DNA, the CDR3 is TGTGCCATCAGTGAGACGGGAGAGGGGTTATGGGACTACGAGCAGTACTTC. Amino acid sequence: CAISETGEGLWDYEQYF.

This rearrangement joins TRBV10-3 to TRBJ2-1; possible D gene TRBD2, 6 bases. Germline CDR1 and CDR2: ENHRY and SYGVKD. This CDR3 region has 15 residues. Trimming took off 0 bases at V and 9 bases at J, with 15 bases between the two ends. CDR3 sequence reads: CAISESRLGSAEQFF. CDR3 coding DNA: TGTGCCATCAGTGAGTCCCGACTAGGTTCAGCTGAGCAGTTCTTC.

J is TRBJ1-4 and V is TRBV6-6, with 7 bases aligning to TRBD1. CDR1 is MNHNY, CDR2 SVGAGI, per germline (reference sequence). V dropped 2 bases and J dropped 6; count of bases not matched to a gene: 3. The CDR3 consists of 14 residues. CDR3 loop: CASSYEQGYEKLFF. DNA for the CDR3: TGTGCCAGCAGTTACGAACAGGGGTATGAAAAACTGTTTTTT.

This chain uses TRBV27 with TRBJ1-2, with D maybe TRBD1 (6 bases). CDR3 length: 15 residues. Trimming shortened V by 6 bases and J by 4 bases, and 18 bases separated the two germline ends. Germline CDR1 reads MNHEY; CDR2 reads SMNVEV (reference sequence). CDR3 sequence reads: CASRRRSGVGYGYTF. CDR3 sequence (DNA): TGTGCCAGCAGGCGCAGATCAGGGGTGGGCTATGGCTACACCTTC.

V gene TRBV27 combines with J gene TRBJ1-6, with unresolved D. V was clipped by 5 bases and J by 0 bases, with 14 bases between them. The CDR3 covers 17 residues. CDR1 is MNHEY and CDR2 is SMNVEV in the germline V gene (reference sequence). CDR3 nucleotides: TGTGCCAGCAGTCCCCGGACCGGGAGCTCCTATAATTCACCCCTCCACTTT. Protein sequence: CASSPRTGSSYNSPLHF.

This clonotype came up a few times. This chain connects TRBV2 to TRBJ1-4, with D possibly TRBD1 on 6 matching bases. Deletions cut 8 bases from V and 5 bases from J, with 9 bases between. Per germline, CDR1 SNHLY and CDR2 FYNNEI. This CDR3 comprises 12 residues. CDR3 nucleotides: TGTGCCAGCGACAGGCAGAATGAAAAACTGTTTTTT. Protein sequence: CASDRQNEKLFF. The full variable domain, with the rest looked up from reference TRBV2 and TRBJ1-4, is EPEVTQTPSHQVTQMGQEVILRCVPISNHLYFYWYRQILGQKVEFLVSFYNNEISEKSEIFDDQFSVERPDGSNFTLKIRSTKLEDSAMYFCASDRQNEKLFFGSGTQLSVL.

The chain links TRBV7-2 to TRBJ1-5; 7 bases fit TRBD1. V shed 4 bases and J 0 bases; nucleotides not matched to a gene: 3. This CDR3 region has 15 residues. Germline V gene lookup returns CDR1 SGHTA and CDR2 FQGNSA. Here the CDR3 reads CASSSRGYSNQPQHF. The CDR3 DNA sequence: TGTGCCAGCAGCTCCAGGGGGTATAGCAATCAGCCCCAGCATTTT.

This clonotype turned up a few times. The V call is TRBV14, the J call TRBJ2-3; 7 bases line up with TRBD2. The V and J ends lost 0 bases and 5 bases, in that order; junction bases with no gene match: 11. CDR3 length equals 17 residues. Per germline, CDR1 SGHDN and CDR2 FVKESK. CDR3 sequence reads: CASSQDLLAAEEDTQYF. The CDR3 DNA sequence: TGTGCCAGCAGCCAAGATCTGCTAGCGGCTGAGGAAGATACGCAGTATTTT.

This clonotype was counted only a few times. CDR3: CASSPGGIEPYEQYF. Here the CDR3 DNA reads TGCGCCAGCAGCCCAGGCGGGATAGAGCCCTACGAGCAGTACTTC. This chain joins TRBV5-1 and TRBJ2-7; tentative D call: TRBD2 (6 bases). There are 15 residues in the CDR3. V was pared by 4 bases and J by 2 bases, with 16 bases between. Germline CDR1 SGHRS, CDR2 YFSETQ.

The chain has TRBV27 and TRBJ2-1, with 12 bases matching TRBD2. Per the germline V gene, CDR1 is MNHEY and CDR2 is SMNVEV (reference sequence). With 10 bases clipped from V and 4 bases from J, the junction kept 2 bases outside the gene matches. The CDR3 spans 13 residues. The CDR3 loop reads CAIGLAGYNEQFF. The DNA for the CDR3 is TGTGCCATCGGACTAGCGGGGTACAATGAGCAGTTCTTC.